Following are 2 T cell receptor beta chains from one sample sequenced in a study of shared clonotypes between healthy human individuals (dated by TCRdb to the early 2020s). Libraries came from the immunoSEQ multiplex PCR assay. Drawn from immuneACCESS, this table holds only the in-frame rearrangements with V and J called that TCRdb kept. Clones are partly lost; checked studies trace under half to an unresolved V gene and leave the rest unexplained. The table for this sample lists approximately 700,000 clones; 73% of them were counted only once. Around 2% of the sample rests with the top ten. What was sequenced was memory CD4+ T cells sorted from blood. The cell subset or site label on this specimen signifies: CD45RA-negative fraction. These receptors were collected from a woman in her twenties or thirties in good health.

CDR3 bases: TGCAGCGTGACAGAATACACAGATACGCAGTATTTT. As protein: CSVTEYTDTQYF. V is TRBV29-1 and J is TRBJ2-3; possibly TRBD1 for D (5 bases). V lost 6 bases and J 2 bases, leaving 9 bases between the germline ends. The CDR3 spans 12 residues. The germline V gene has CDR1 SQVTM and CDR2 ANQGSEA.

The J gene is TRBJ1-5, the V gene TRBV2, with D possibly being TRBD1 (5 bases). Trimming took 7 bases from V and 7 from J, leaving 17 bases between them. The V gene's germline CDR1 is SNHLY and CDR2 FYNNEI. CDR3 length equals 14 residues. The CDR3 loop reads CASTSRGLGQPQHF. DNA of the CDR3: TGTGCCAGCACTTCGAGGGGTTTAGGGCAGCCCCAGCATTTT. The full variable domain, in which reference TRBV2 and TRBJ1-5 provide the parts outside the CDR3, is EPEVTQTPSHQVTQMGQEVILRCVPISNHLYFYWYRQILGQKVEFLVSFYNNEISEKSEIFDDQFSVERPDGSNFTLKIRSTKLEDSAMYFCASTSRGLGQPQHFGDGTRLSIL.